This T cell receptor beta chain was obtained from a study of beta chain features in type 1 diabetes. General study results and limits: For TCRB rearrangement, an influence of HLA type remained unresolved here. At VDJ recombination sites, type 1 diabetes patients had fewer insertions and more deleted nucleotides.

TCRB transcripts that were expressed got sequenced, as all of the isolated RNA had been reverse transcribed. The method was immunoSEQ multiplex PCR; TCRdb's version includes in-frame clones alone and lacks a portion of them. Seen here are about 290,000 clones, approximately 8.1% observed once, and the top ten hold more than 0.8%. Naive, central memory, regulatory and stem cell-like memory cells within the CD4+ compartment were sorted using CD45RO/CCR7/CD25/CD127/CD95/CD27. In its sample, this clone was seen a few times. Its specificity is not known. The length of the CDR3 is 16 residues. Germline V CDR1 and CDR2: SGHRS, YFSETQ. Trimming pared 1 base from V and 5 bases from J, leaving 13 bases between.

This chain links TRBV5-1 with TRBJ1-6; D uncertain. The origin of this receptor is a woman aged 18 to 35 in good health. Sequenced material: central memory CD4+ T cells from blood. CDR3 bases: TGCGCCAGCAGCTTGCTCGACGGTCGTAATAATTCACCCCTCCACTTT. Translated: CASSLLDGRNNSPLHF. Using reference TRBV5-1 and TRBJ1-6 for the parts outside the CDR3, the full variable domain is KAGVTQTPRYLIKTRGQQVTLSCSPISGHRSVSWYQQTPGQGLQFLFEYFSETQRNKGNFPGRFSGRQFSNSRSEMNVSTLELGDSALYLCASSLLDGRNNSPLHFGNGTRLTVT.